This T cell receptor beta chain comes out of a study of shared clonotypes between healthy human individuals. Measured with immunoSEQ multiplex PCR; TCRdb has only the in-frame clones, and not every one. This sample has 630,000 or so clones, with about 98% found just once. Looked up from germline, CDR1 is SGHVS and CDR2 is FNYEAQ. The CDR3 covers 14 residues. V lost 5 bases and J 3 bases, leaving 10 bases between the germline ends. As defined, naive CD8 cells were CD45RO-negative and positively selected for CCR7, with terminally differentiated effector memory CD45RA+ cells excluded. The V gene is TRBV7-6, the J gene TRBJ2-2, with unresolved D. The TCR was taken from a man aged 25-45 years in good health. The sample comprised naive CD8+ T cells sorted from blood. The CDR3 protein is CASSQASYTGELFF. The CDR3, as DNA: TGTGCCAGCAGCCAGGCCAGTTACACCGGGGAGCTGTTTTTT.